A single T cell receptor (beta chain) is shown here with its context. This clone has just a few counts. It has no known antigen specificity. Per-base quality was not reported, and no clone a single base away is much larger than it. The record originates from a study of long-term antiretroviral therapy in people with HIV (dated by TCRdb to 2022 to 2024). About the investigation overall: The earliest samples were collected approximately a decade before the 2015 WHO recommendation for immediate ART, a period when ART was typically delayed until CD4 counts fell. Whether ART initiation and durable HIV suppression were associated with changes in peripheral blood TRB repertoire composition and diversity was tested in a retrospective serial study. From 30 adults with confirmed HIV infection, the cohort provided 150 to 200 cryopreserved PBMC samples, gathered serially across a mean of around six years (range 1-12). Of the roughly 30 participants with HIV, some 12 were female. No cross-contamination during QIAcube processing turned up in test extractions that ran a monoclonal T-cell line alongside 30 or so polyclonal samples.

The immunoSEQ hsTCRB v3.0 assay was used at survey level resolution to sequence the TRB variable region. A depth of about 40,000-50,000 T-cell genomes per sample was targeted for TRB sequencing. Pooled TRB libraries were sequenced on an Illumina MiSeq with a v3 150-cycle kit. On the authors' methods: Repertoire analysis was run in R within a reproducible Nextflow workflow that covered QC, data transformation and analysis. Custom analyses were implemented in LymphoSeq2, an R package for AIRR-Seq data exploration. Several samples yielding fewer than 5000 total TRB sequences were excluded, leaving more than 150 analyzed HIV repertoires. Among the roughly 190 retained HIV repertoires, some 59 were collected before ART initiation and 120 to 130 after ART initiation. Repertoires were downsampled to 5000 TRB nucleotide sequences, with summary statistics averaged over 100 downsampling iterations. TRB sequences were retained for analysis only if CDR3 regions of at least seven amino acids were present. A Shannon entropy-derived clonality score and the Gini coefficient were used to measure diversity. In the repertoire networks, any two of the top 5000 CDR3 amino acid sequences were linked whenever the two sequences differed by an edit distance of one. For TRB CDR3 amino acid sequences, GLIPH2 was used to predict antigen specificity groups and MHC restriction. To flag known CMV, EBV, HIV or tissue antigen associations, CDR3 amino acid sequences were matched against VDJdb and McPAS-TCR. Pre-ART, post-ART and control groups were compared with Wilcoxon signed-rank tests and Holm-Bonferroni correction. In its TCRdb copy, this immuneACCESS table keeps in-frame sequences only and misses some clones. Where compared with another copy, unresolved V genes explain less than half of these, and the others have no known cause. V and J calls and clone size are copied from that table; D and trimming were computed from the DNA. The sample profile shows tens of thousands of clones; more than 75% of them were found once. About 8.3% of the sample comes from the top ten.

To be included, a participant needed at least one PBMC sample from before ART initiation plus at least two post-ART samples. Treatment was received in the United States of America by all participants with HIV. Before DNA extraction, cryopreserved samples containing about 0.9-10 million PBMC were thawed and washed. At the time of the earliest PBMC sample, participants with HIV were aged between roughly 23 and 60 years. PBMC samples were contributed by each participant from 1-4 timepoints before ART initiation and 2-8 timepoints after ART initiation, with a median of 7 samples. Serial HIV viral load, CD4+ T-cell count, ART history and demographic data were obtained for every participant. Using a Qiagen kit on a QIAcube, genomic DNA was extracted from unsorted PBMC, with samples processed in batches of 12. Broad study findings and their caveats: Starting ART was linked to a significant rise in TRB diversity, yet even with long-term ART the diversity remained significantly lower than in transplant donor controls. No data were available on ART adherence, viral resistance or therapy changes, limiting inferences about post-ART repertoire changes. The repertoire was dominated across all time points by expanded TRB clones identified before ART initiation, although this dominance was seen to fluctuate and to decrease in many PLHIV after ART. Owing to limited PBMC availability, only the TCR beta chain was sequenced, without alpha chain pairing. Compared with controls, HIV repertoires had narrower CDR3 length ranges, and the network structure pointed to an antigen-experienced repertoire that shifted only slightly toward naive after ART. Because pre-ART samples had limited cell numbers, profiling was done on unsorted PBMC rather than on sorted CD4+ and CD8+ T cells. The samples were dated from about 2004 to 2017, and the ART regimens that were used may be less effective than current ART regimens.

The CDR3 runs 11 amino acids, cysteine and phenylalanine included. Only the CDR3 DNA is retained, 33 bases long and in frame from the first base. The CDR1 and CDR2 encoded by the germline V gene are SGHTA and FQGNSA. Trimming removed 5 bases from V and 0 bases from J, leaving 2 bases between the germline ends. The sequence is built from TRBV7-2 and TRBJ2-7; the D gene remains uncertain. The specimen comprised unsorted PBMCs, sampled 0.2 years before starting antiretroviral therapy. This clonotype originated in a young man with HIV. The DNA reads TGTGCCAGCAGCCCCTCCTACGAGCAGTACTTC. Its coded protein is CASSPSYEQYF.